This T cell receptor beta chain originates from a study of shared clonotypes between healthy human individuals. Across the whole study: The donors, a couple of women and a few men, were aged 18 to 49.

As concerns this clone: The target antigen is unknown.

Naivety among CD8 cells was defined by CD45RO negativity and positive CCR7 selection, thereby excluding terminally differentiated effector memory CD45RA+ cells. Findings and limits, study-wide: Clonotype sharing among donors was expected to depend on sequencing depth. Only a few donors were included, so the genetic and exposure-history diversity represented was limited.

The run depth of the assay was deep. Sequencing was performed with immunoSEQ multiplex PCR; in TCRdb, only in-frame clones are kept and a portion is missing. The sample holds 2 million to 2.5 million clones, about 95% seen once. This CDR3 has 12 amino acids. Germline V lookup: CDR1 MNHNY, CDR2 SVGAGI (reference sequence). V lost 6 bases and J lost 3, with 8 bases in between. The chain recombines TRBV6-6 with TRBJ2-5, with D perhaps assigned TRBD1 or TRBD2 (6 bases each). The sequenced sample consisted of naive CD8+ T cells sorted from blood. This receptor was identified in a man aged 18 to 29 in good health. The CDR3 coding sequence is TGTGCCAGCAGCGGGGGCGAAGAGACCCAGTACTTC. Protein: CASSGGEETQYF.